The 2 T cell receptor beta chains given below trace back to one sample, sequenced in a study of blood T cells in healthy people across ages. A second 7 to 11 cycle PCR used barcoded and J-beta primers. MiXCR, run by TCRdb on the 5' RACE reads, gives a single entry per CDR3 protein. Of fewer than 2,000,000 distinct CDR3 sequences in the sample, roughly two fifths were seen once. Sequenced: blood. The receptors originated from a human donor in good health.

This clonotype was detected only a few times. For the CDR3, the DNA is TGTGCCAGCAGCTTAGATTACAACACCGGGGAGCTGTTTTTT. Residues: CASSLDYNTGELFF. This chain joins TRBV11-3 and TRBJ2-2; D gene uncertain. In germline, CDR1 is SGHNT, CDR2 YENEEA. V was pared by 0 bases and J by 2 bases, with 4 bases between. The CDR3 is made up of 14 amino acids.

The genes are TRBV27 and TRBJ2-7; unclear D gene. CDR3 length: 13 residues. Trimming pared 0 bases from V and 3 bases from J, leaving 6 bases between. Germline V CDR1 and CDR2: MNHEY, SMNVEV (reference sequence). CDR3: CASSLSFYYEQYF. CDR3 DNA sequence: TGTGCCAGCAGTTTATCCTTCTACTACGAGCAGTACTTC.